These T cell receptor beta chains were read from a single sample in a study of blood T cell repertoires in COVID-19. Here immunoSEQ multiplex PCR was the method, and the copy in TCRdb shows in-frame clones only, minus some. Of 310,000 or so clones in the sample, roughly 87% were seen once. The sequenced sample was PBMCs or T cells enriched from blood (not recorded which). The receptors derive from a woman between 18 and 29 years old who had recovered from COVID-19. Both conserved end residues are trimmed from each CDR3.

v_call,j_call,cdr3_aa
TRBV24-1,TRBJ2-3,ATSDAGEGSTDTQY
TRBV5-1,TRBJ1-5,ASEGQGDQPQH
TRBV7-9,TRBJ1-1,ASSLHRDRGVSTEAF
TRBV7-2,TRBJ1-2,ASSLEAGFTYGYT
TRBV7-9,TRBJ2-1,ASSPTSGGASRF
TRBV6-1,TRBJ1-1,ASSEEGHLLNTEAF
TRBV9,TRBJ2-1,ASTEDSSYNEQF
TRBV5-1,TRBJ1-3,ASSLGDNGNTIY
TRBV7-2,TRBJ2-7,ASSLGLAGIREQY
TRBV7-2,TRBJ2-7,ASSLVGDKGYEQY
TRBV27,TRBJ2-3,ASSLTSGVVDTQY
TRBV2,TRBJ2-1,ASSGDREIYNEQF
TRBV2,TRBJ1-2,ASSVNRGYGYT
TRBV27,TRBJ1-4,ASSPTGDEKLF
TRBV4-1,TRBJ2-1,ASSHGTGVFYNEQF
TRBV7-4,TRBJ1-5,ARKGGRHQPQH
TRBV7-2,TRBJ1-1,ASSLGPSGGIEAF
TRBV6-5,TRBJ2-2,ASFRGANTGELF